These 31 T cell receptor beta chains were all obtained from the same sample, sequenced in a study of T cells in Graves' hyperthyroidism and ophthalmopathy. Amplification yielded TCR beta CDR3 regions, with RNA transcripts as the source. Researchers ran a first-round RT-PCR on the TCR CDR3 using the HTBI primer set. TCRdb called the multiplex PCR reads again in MiXCR, with one record for every CDR3 protein. The sample consists of about 760,000 distinct CDR3 sequences, roughly a third of them appearing once. Sequencing was carried out using blood. These TCRs come from a woman between 40 and 50 years old with Graves' hyperthyroidism.

This clonotype showed up many times. This chain connects TRBV6-2 or TRBV6-3 to TRBJ1-1, with TRBD1 as a possible D gene (5 bases). This CDR3 spans 15 amino acids. The V gene lost 4 bases and the J gene lost 3 bases, with 15 bases spanning the gap. Germline values: CDR1 MNHEY, CDR2 SVGEGT. CDR3 nucleotide sequence: TGTGCCAGCAGTTCACCAGGGCGTCAGGACACTGAAGCTTTCTTT. Its protein product is CASSSPGRQDTEAFF.

In its sample, this clonotype was seen a few times. As DNA, the CDR3 is TGCAGTGCTAGAGATTGGCTAGCAGGCACAGATACGCAGTATTTT. It encodes CSARDWLAGTDTQYF. The genes are TRBV20-1 and TRBJ2-3; tentatively, D is TRBD2 (5 bases). The CDR3 contains 15 residues. The germline V gene has CDR1 DFQATT and CDR2 SNEGSKA (reference sequence). V was pared by 0 bases and J by 1 base, with 11 bases between.

This chain connects TRBV10-2 to TRBJ1-1, with D maybe TRBD1 (5 bases). Trimming left V 8 bases short and J 4 bases short, with 11 bases between. The CDR3 has 12 residues. The germline CDR1 and CDR2 sequences are WSHSY and SAAADI. CDR3 DNA sequence: TGCGCCAGCTGGGACTGGAGCACTGAAGCTTTCTTT. Its translation: CASWDWSTEAFF.

The chain recombines TRBV30 with TRBJ1-3; D is uncertain. The germline V gene encodes CDR1 GTSNPN and CDR2 SVGIG (reference sequence). There are 14 residues in the CDR3. V shed 4 bases and J shed 3 bases, with 13 bases lying between them. DNA for the CDR3: TGTGCCTGGACGGTTGCGGGGAGTGGAAACACCATATATTTT. Its protein product is CAWTVAGSGNTIYF.

This clonotype was counted at least ten times. This chain connects TRBV7-9 to TRBJ2-5, with D tentatively TRBD1 (6 bases). Germline V gives CDR1 SEHNR, CDR2 FQNEAQ (reference sequence). The CDR3 is made up of 13 amino acids. V was shortened by 6 bases and J by 2 bases, with 10 bases between the two germline ends. The CDR3 region is CASSWTEQETQYF. CDR3 nucleotides: TGTGCCAGCAGTTGGACAGAGCAAGAGACCCAGTACTTC.

In this sample, this clonotype turned up many times. The CDR3 sequence is CAISESATGQGYSPLHF. CDR3 bases: TGTGCCATCAGTGAGAGCGCCACGGGACAGGGATATTCACCCCTCCACTTT. J is TRBJ1-6 and V is TRBV10-3; the match to TRBD1 covers 9 bases. The trim removed 2 bases at V and 8 bases at J, leaving 10 bases unmatched. The CDR3 sequence is 17 residues long. The germline V gene encodes CDR1 ENHRY and CDR2 SYGVKD.

The CDR3 bases are TGCAGTACGGTCAGAGACAGGGGGCGCGAGCAGTACTTC. Encoded protein: CSTVRDRGREQYF. This chain links TRBV20-1 with TRBJ2-7; 10 bases map to TRBD1. V dropped 8 bases and J dropped 6; count of bases not matched to a gene: 10. Germline CDR1 DFQATT, CDR2 SNEGSKA (reference sequence). The CDR3 runs to 13 residues.

This clonotype was found a few times. This chain connects TRBV3-1 to TRBJ1-1; D not certain. The length of the CDR3 is 14 residues. CDR1 is LGHDT, CDR2 YNNKEL, per germline (reference sequence). With 1 base removed from V and 3 bases from J, the gap between germline ends came to 9 bases. The CDR3 nucleotides read TGTGCCAGCAGCCAAGCGTTAAGGGACACTGAAGCTTTCTTT. Translation: CASSQALRDTEAFF.

This clonotype has at least ten counts. V usage is TRBV10-3 and J usage is TRBJ2-2, with D tentatively TRBD1 (6 bases). Germline-derived CDR1 and CDR2 are ENHRY and SYGVKD. The V end lost 4 bases, the J end lost 2 bases, and 11 bases lay between the germline ends. The CDR3 runs 15 residues. The chain's CDR3 is CAISGSGVNTGELFF. Written as DNA, the CDR3 is TGTGCCATCAGTGGTTCAGGGGTTAACACCGGGGAGCTGTTTTTT.

This clonotype was seen a handful of times. The chain uses TRBV20-1 and TRBJ1-2; 8 nucleotides align to TRBD1. Germline V lookup: CDR1 DFQATT, CDR2 SNEGSKA (reference sequence). This CDR3 has 16 amino acids. The J segment lost 3 bases and the V segment lost 3 bases, leaving 12 bases of the junction unmatched. CDR3 protein: CSASAPRDRLYYGYTF. The DNA for the CDR3 is TGCAGTGCTAGCGCACCCCGGGACAGGCTATACTATGGCTACACCTTC.

This clonotype was seen more than once but under ten times. The chain carries TRBV7-8 and TRBJ2-7; 8 bases align to TRBD1. With 1 base clipped from V and 2 bases from J, the junction kept 1 base outside the gene matches. The CDR3 is 14 amino acids. The V gene's germline CDR1 is SGHVS and CDR2 FQNEAQ. The CDR3 here is CASSLVTGAYEQYF. The CDR3 nucleotides are TGTGCCAGCAGCTTAGTGACAGGGGCCTACGAGCAGTACTTC.

This clonotype has more than one count but fewer than ten. The chain uses TRBV3-1 and TRBJ2-5; TRBD2 might be the D (5 bases). CDR3 length: 15 amino acids. The germline V gene has CDR1 LGHDT and CDR2 YNNKEL (reference sequence). Deletions cut 1 base from V and 5 bases from J, with 14 bases between. The chain's CDR3 is CASSQGLRGWETQYF. The CDR3 bases are TGTGCCAGCAGCCAAGGCCTTCGGGGTTGGGAGACCCAGTACTTC.

V and J are TRBV6-9 and TRBJ2-7; D tentatively reads TRBD1 or TRBD2 (6 bases each). Per germline, CDR1 MNHGY and CDR2 SVAAGI. This CDR3 has 16 residues. With 10 bases removed from V and 2 bases from J, the gap between germline ends came to 24 bases. As DNA, the CDR3 is TGTGCCACCAAACGGGACGGGGGCGTCGGTACCTACGAGCAGTACTTC. Translated: CATKRDGGVGTYEQYF.

This clonotype has a handful of counts. The chain employs TRBV7-3 and TRBJ1-1; no clear D. The CDR3 length is 13 residues. The ends were cut back, 5 bases at V and 0 bases at J, with 7 bases in the middle. From germline, CDR1 is SGHTA and CDR2 FQGTGA. In DNA, the CDR3 is TGTGCCAGCAGCCTCATAATGAACACTGAAGCTTTCTTT. Translated, it gives CASSLIMNTEAFF.

This clonotype has just a few counts. This chain joins TRBV7-2 and TRBJ2-3, with 9 bases identical to TRBD2. Per germline, CDR1 SGHTA and CDR2 FQGNSA. After removal of 5 bases from V and 0 bases from J, the junction contained 3 bases not matched to a gene. The CDR3 totals 15 residues. DNA for the CDR3: TGTGCCAGCAGCCCGACTAGCGGAAGCACAGATACGCAGTATTTT. This codes for CASSPTSGSTDTQYF.

The sample holds many counts of this clonotype. The V and J genes are TRBV19 and TRBJ2-7; TRBD1 matches at 9 bases. The V segment lost 4 bases and the J segment 3 bases; nucleotides outside the gene matches: 4. Germline lookup yields CDR1 LNHDA and CDR2 SQIVND (reference sequence). This CDR3 is built from 14 residues. This CDR3 is CASSRGQGVYEQYF. Written as DNA, the CDR3 is TGTGCCAGTAGTAGGGGACAGGGTGTCTACGAGCAGTACTTC.

Concerning this clonotype: Germline is not matched at one junction end, which may reflect a read error. This rearrangement joins TRBV6-5 to TRBJ2-2; D may be TRBD1 (6 bases). The CDR3 is 16 amino acids. Germline CDR1 reads MNHEY; CDR2 reads SVGAGI. The CDR3 loop is CASSPRKTGNPGELFF. CDR3 bases: TGTGCCAGCAGTCCACGCAAAACAGGGAACCCCGGGGAGCTGTTTTTT.

The chain links TRBV19 to TRBJ2-7; a possible D gene is TRBD2 (6 bases). Germline V CDR1 and CDR2: LNHDA, SQIVND (reference sequence). V shed 6 bases and J shed 5 bases, with 17 bases lying between them. The CDR3 runs to 14 residues. DNA for the CDR3: TGTGCCAGTAGCATCTCGGTAGCGGTCCACGAGCAGTACTTC. As protein: CASSISVAVHEQYF.

This clonotype showed up just a few times. The genes are TRBV19 and TRBJ1-4, with D maybe TRBD1 (6 bases). Trimming took off 4 bases at V and 8 bases at J, with 17 bases between the two ends. The germline V gene encodes CDR1 LNHDA and CDR2 SQIVND (reference sequence). This CDR3 spans 15 amino acids. The CDR3 bases are TGTGCCAGTAGTACCCCCGGGGGGGCTAGAGAAAAACTGTTTTTT. Protein sequence: CASSTPGGAREKLFF.

There are a few counts of this clonotype. The rearrangement uses TRBV7-2 and TRBJ1-5; D is uncertain. The V end was cut by 5 bases, the J end by 4 bases, with 12 bases between. Germline V gene lookup returns CDR1 SGHTA and CDR2 FQGNSA. The CDR3 contains 14 residues. CDR3 in amino acids: CASSPIMGNQPQHF. CDR3 in DNA: TGTGCCAGCAGCCCTATCATGGGAAATCAGCCCCAGCATTTT.

The J gene is TRBJ2-5, the V gene TRBV19; D call uncertain. The germline gives CDR1 LNHDA, CDR2 SQIVND (reference sequence). The CDR3 length is 15 residues. The V end lost 1 base, the J end lost 5 bases, and 14 bases lay between the germline ends. CDR3 in amino acids: CASSIGHRCDETQYF. DNA of the CDR3: TGTGCCAGTAGTATAGGTCACAGATGCGATGAGACCCAGTACTTC. The complete variable domain, with remaining parts taken from reference TRBV19 and TRBJ2-5, reads DGGITQSPKYLFRKEGQNVTLSCEQNLNHDAMYWYRQDPGQGLRLIYYSQIVNDFQKGDIAEGYSVSREKKESFPLTVTSAQKNPTAFYLCASSIGHRCDETQYFGPGTRLLVL.

This clonotype was counted ten times or more. The chain carries TRBV6-5 and TRBJ1-1; D unresolved. V lost 1 base and J lost 1, with 7 bases in between. This CDR3 region has 14 residues. The germline V gene has CDR1 MNHEY and CDR2 SVGAGI. CDR3 protein: CASSYFGRNTEAFF. As DNA, the CDR3 is TGTGCCAGCAGTTACTTCGGAAGGAACACTGAAGCTTTCTTT.

This clonotype showed up many times. The chain recombines TRBV10-1 with TRBJ2-7; 12 bases line up with TRBD2. V shed 3 bases, J shed 2 bases, and the junction held 5 bases outside the gene matches. Germline V gene data show CDR1 as WNHNN and CDR2 as SYGVQD (reference sequence). The CDR3 loop spans 16 amino acids. The CDR3 nucleotides are TGCGCCAGCAGTGACCACGGACTAGCGGGAACCTACGAGCAGTACTTC. The encoded protein is CASSDHGLAGTYEQYF.

This clonotype was seen a single time. This chain links TRBV25-1 with TRBJ2-3; 9 bases align to TRBD2. Looked up from germline, CDR1 is MGHDK and CDR2 is SYGVNS. The CDR3 runs to 16 residues. With V trimmed by 0 bases and J by 4 bases, 5 bases remained unmatched. The CDR3 bases are TGTGCCAGCAGTGAATATATGGGCGGGGGGGCAGATACGCAGTATTTT. It yields the protein CASSEYMGGGADTQYF.

This clonotype was found many times. The V gene is TRBV19, the J gene TRBJ1-1, with D possibly TRBD1 on 5 matching bases. Germline V gene data show CDR1 as LNHDA and CDR2 as SQIVND (reference sequence). The CDR3 consists of 13 residues. V dropped 11 bases and J dropped 3 bases, with 16 bases sitting between them. The CDR3 here is CAVGWGTDTEAFF. CDR3 nucleotides: TGTGCCGTCGGATGGGGGACCGACACTGAAGCTTTCTTT. Combining the CDR3 with reference TRBV19 and TRBJ1-1 gives the whole variable domain DGGITQSPKYLFRKEGQNVTLSCEQNLNHDAMYWYRQDPGQGLRLIYYSQIVNDFQKGDIAEGYSVSREKKESFPLTVTSAQKNPTAFYLCAVGWGTDTEAFFGQGTRLTVV.

The V gene is TRBV3-1, the J gene TRBJ2-5; 11 bases map to TRBD1. The CDR3 extends over 16 amino acids. Germline-derived CDR1 and CDR2 are LGHDT and YNNKEL (reference sequence). J gave up 1 base and V 1 base, and 2 bases lay outside the gene matches. The CDR3 protein is CASSQVGTGGQETQYF. CDR3 coding DNA: TGTGCCAGCAGCCAAGTTGGGACAGGGGGCCAAGAGACCCAGTACTTC.

The V gene is TRBV20-1, the J gene TRBJ1-5, with 7 bases aligning to TRBD1. This CDR3 is built from 16 residues. CDR1 DFQATT and CDR2 SNEGSKA come from the germline V gene (reference sequence). With V trimmed by 2 bases and J by 2 bases, 9 bases remained unmatched. CDR3 residues: CSARPLEGGRNQPQHF. The CDR3 coding sequence is TGCAGTGCTAGACCTTTGGAAGGGGGCCGCAATCAGCCCCAGCATTTT.

This clonotype was seen just once. The chain employs TRBV19 and TRBJ1-5, with D unclear. CDR3 size: 15 residues. The V end was cut by 5 bases, the J end by 0 bases, with 11 bases between. Germline V gene lookup returns CDR1 LNHDA and CDR2 SQIVND (reference sequence). CDR3 residues: CASSVKTFSNQPQHF. As DNA, the CDR3 is TGTGCCAGTAGTGTAAAGACCTTTAGCAATCAGCCCCAGCATTTT. The whole variable domain, remainder taken from reference TRBV19 and TRBJ1-5, is DGGITQSPKYLFRKEGQNVTLSCEQNLNHDAMYWYRQDPGQGLRLIYYSQIVNDFQKGDIAEGYSVSREKKESFPLTVTSAQKNPTAFYLCASSVKTFSNQPQHFGDGTRLSIL.

The rearrangement uses TRBV29-1 and TRBJ1-1; possible D gene TRBD1, 6 bases. This CDR3 region has 14 residues. V gave up 4 bases and J gave up 1 base, with 13 bases separating them. The germline gives CDR1 SQVTM, CDR2 ANQGSEA. This CDR3 is CSVARDTTNTEAFF. The CDR3 DNA is TGCAGCGTTGCCCGGGACACTACGAACACTGAAGCTTTCTTT. The whole variable domain, filled in from reference TRBV29-1 and TRBJ1-1, reads SAVISQKPSRDICQRGTSLTIQCQVDSQVTMMFWYRQQPGQSLTLIATANQGSEATYESGFVIDKFPISRPNLTFSTLTVSNMSPEDSSIYLCSVARDTTNTEAFFGQGTRLTVV.

The genes are TRBV2 and TRBJ2-7; TRBD2 agrees at 13 bases. The CDR3 consists of 16 residues. Germline assignment: CDR1 SNHLY and CDR2 FYNNEI. Trimming cost V 6 bases and J 6 bases; bases outside gene matches: 11. Here the CDR3 DNA reads TGTGCCAGCAGCCAACTAGCGGGAGGGCATCCTGGCGAGCAGTACTTC. Residues: CASSQLAGGHPGEQYF.

This chain joins TRBV6-5 and TRBJ2-7, with D uncertain. The CDR3 consists of 15 residues. Germline CDR1 is MNHEY and CDR2 is SVGAGI. Trimming removed 5 bases at V and 3 bases at J, with 17 bases between. CDR3 bases: TGTGCCAGCAGTGAAGCTGAACGGGCGAACTACGAGCAGTACTTC. Translating it yields CASSEAERANYEQYF.